Following are 4 T cell receptor beta chains from one sample sequenced in a study of blood T cell repertoires in COVID-19. Some clones are missing from TCRdb's copy, which holds only in-frame ones; the method was immunoSEQ multiplex PCR. The table has more than 70,000 clones, about 87% seen once. Sequencing used peripheral blood. The receptors shown here come from a human donor in a cohort sampled during active COVID-19.

This clone was observed once. This sequence joins TRBV5-1 and TRBJ2-5, with a weak D call TRBD1 (5 bases). Germline CDR1 and CDR2: SGHRS and YFSETQ. The CDR3 loop spans 16 amino acids. V lost 2 bases and J lost 1, with 15 bases in between. CDR3 DNA: TGCGCCAGCAGCTTTCAGGGAAACGCACGCCAAGAGACCCAGTACTTC. It encodes CASSFQGNARQETQYF.

The rearrangement links TRBV4-1 to TRBJ1-4; 9 nucleotides agree with TRBD1. Trimming cost V 5 bases and J 2 bases; bases outside gene matches: 6. This CDR3 has 16 residues. Germline V gene lookup returns CDR1 MGHRA and CDR2 YSYEKL. CDR3 amino acids: CASSTQGAITNEKLFF. The CDR3 DNA sequence: TGCGCCAGCAGCACACAGGGGGCGATTACTAATGAAAAACTGTTTTTT.

This rearrangement joins TRBV19 to TRBJ1-1; 8 bases map to TRBD1. In germline, CDR1 is LNHDA, CDR2 SQIVND (reference sequence). The CDR3 extends over 14 amino acids. V dropped 7 bases and J dropped 3; count of bases not matched to a gene: 7. Here the CDR3 reads CASTLGQGHTEAFF. CDR3 sequence (DNA): TGTGCCAGTACTTTAGGACAGGGCCACACTGAAGCTTTCTTT.

The chain uses TRBV7-6 and TRBJ2-1; 9 nucleotides align to TRBD2. The V segment lost 5 bases and the J segment 0 bases; nucleotides outside the gene matches: 5. The CDR3 sequence is 16 residues long. The germline gives CDR1 SGHVS, CDR2 FNYEAQ. CDR3 residues: CASSDSGGSSYNEQFF. The CDR3 DNA reads TGTGCCAGCAGCGATAGCGGGGGAAGCTCCTACAATGAGCAGTTCTTC.